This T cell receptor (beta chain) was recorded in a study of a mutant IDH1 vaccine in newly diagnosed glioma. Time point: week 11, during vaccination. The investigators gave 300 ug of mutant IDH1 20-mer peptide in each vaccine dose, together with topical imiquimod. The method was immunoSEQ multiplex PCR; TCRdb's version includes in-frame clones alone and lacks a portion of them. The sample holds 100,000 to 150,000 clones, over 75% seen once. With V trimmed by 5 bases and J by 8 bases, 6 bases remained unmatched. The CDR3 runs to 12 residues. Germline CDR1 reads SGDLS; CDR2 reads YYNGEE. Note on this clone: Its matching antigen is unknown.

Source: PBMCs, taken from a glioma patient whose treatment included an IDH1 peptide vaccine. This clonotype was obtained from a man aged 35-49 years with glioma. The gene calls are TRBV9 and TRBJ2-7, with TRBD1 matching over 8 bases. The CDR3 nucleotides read TGTGCCAGCAGAGGGACAGGTCCCAAGCAGTACTTC. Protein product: CASRGTGPKQYF.